This entry features one T cell receptor beta chain sequence. The antigen is not known. The record originates from a study of beta chain features in type 1 diabetes. Study results and limitations: Patients' naive, central memory and Treg TCRB repertoires seemed closer to one another than those of healthy donors. People with Type 1 diabetes carried modestly yet significantly shorter TCRB CDR3s in all four CD4+ subsets.

V shed 5 bases and J shed 1 base, with 7 bases lying between them. The CDR3 runs to 12 residues. Germline assignment: CDR1 SQVTM and CDR2 ANQGSEA. Of the isolated RNA, all was reverse transcribed, and so the sequenced material was expressed TCRB transcripts. TCRdb's copy holds only in-frame clones and misses some; the assay was immunoSEQ multiplex PCR. Of about 240,000 clones in the sample, about 30% were seen once. Sequences were obtained from central memory CD4+ T cells from blood. This chain joins TRBV29-1 and TRBJ2-3, with D perhaps TRBD1 (5 bases). This sequence originates from a man aged 25-40 years in good health. Here the CDR3 DNA reads TGCAGCGTTTTAGGGGGCACAGATACGCAGTATTTT. Translating gives CSVLGGTDTQYF.